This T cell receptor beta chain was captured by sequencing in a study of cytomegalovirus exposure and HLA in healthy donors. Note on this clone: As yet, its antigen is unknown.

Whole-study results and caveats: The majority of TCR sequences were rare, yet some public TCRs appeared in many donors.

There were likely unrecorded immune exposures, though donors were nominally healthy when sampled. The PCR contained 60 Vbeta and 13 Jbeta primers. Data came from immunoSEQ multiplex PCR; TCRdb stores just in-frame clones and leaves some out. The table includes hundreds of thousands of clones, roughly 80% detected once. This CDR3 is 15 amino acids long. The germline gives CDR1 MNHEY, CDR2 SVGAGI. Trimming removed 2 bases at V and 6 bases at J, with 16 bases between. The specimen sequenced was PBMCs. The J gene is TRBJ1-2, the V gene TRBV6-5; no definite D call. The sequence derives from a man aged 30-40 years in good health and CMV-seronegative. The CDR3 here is CASSYTNRETDGYTF. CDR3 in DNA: TGTGCCAGCAGTTACACAAACCGGGAGACGGATGGCTACACCTTC.